The 9 T cell receptor beta chains in this list originate from one sample, sequenced in a study of T cells after yellow fever vaccination. MiXCR, applied by TCRdb to the 5' RACE reads, yields one record per CDR3 protein. The repertoire holds 100,000 to 150,000 distinct CDR3 sequences, with around 9.8% as singletons. The source material was CD8+ T cells sorted from PBMCs, sampled on the day of the yellow fever booster vaccination. These receptors were collected from a man between 18 and 29 years old who received the YFV17D yellow fever vaccine.

This clonotype is categorized as medium-sized. The chain employs TRBV3-1 and TRBJ1-1, with D unclear. The ends were cut back, 3 bases at V and 1 base at J, with 9 bases in the middle. The CDR3 is made up of 14 amino acids. Germline-derived CDR1 and CDR2 are LGHDT and YNNKEL (reference sequence). The CDR3 is CASSHPAWNTEAFF. The CDR3 DNA reads as TGTGCCAGCAGCCACCCCGCATGGAACACTGAAGCTTTCTTT.

V gene TRBV7-6 combines with J gene TRBJ1-2, with 7 bases matching TRBD1. This CDR3 is 16 amino acids long. V lost 4 bases, J lost 2 bases, and 10 bases stayed unmatched. The germline V gene has CDR1 SGHVS and CDR2 FNYEAQ. The CDR3 coding sequence is TGTGCCAGCAGCTCCCGGGACAGAAGCAAGAACTATGGCTACACCTTC. This codes for CASSSRDRSKNYGYTF.

In this sample, this clonotype turned up many times. The chain carries TRBV27 and TRBJ2-1, with 14 bases fitting TRBD2. J lost 8 bases, V lost 4 bases, and 10 bases had no gene match. This CDR3 contains 17 residues. Germline loops: CDR1 MNHEY, CDR2 SMNVEV (reference sequence). As DNA, the CDR3 is TGTGCCAGCAGTTCCCTGACTAGCGGGGGGGCCTATGATGAGCAGTTCTTC. Encoded protein: CASSSLTSGGAYDEQFF.

The chain employs TRBV27 and TRBJ2-7; 7 positions match TRBD1. V dropped 3 bases and J dropped 6; count of bases not matched to a gene: 14. CDR1 is MNHEY, CDR2 SMNVEV, per germline (reference sequence). The CDR3 has 16 residues. CDR3 amino acids: CASSFIPGQTLREQYF. The CDR3 region has the DNA TGTGCCAGCAGTTTTATACCGGGACAGACCCTACGCGAGCAGTACTTC.

In its sample, this clonotype was seen a few times. The V and J genes are TRBV7-9 and TRBJ1-2, with D unclear. The V end was cut by 2 bases, the J end by 2 bases, with 9 bases between. This CDR3 has 14 residues. Germline CDR1 SEHNR, CDR2 FQNEAQ (reference sequence). DNA of the CDR3: TGTGCCAGCAGCTTATCGGGCCTAAACTATGGCTACACCTTC. It specifies CASSLSGLNYGYTF.

There are a few counts of this clonotype. The CDR3, as DNA: TGTGCCAGCAGTCCGCTGGCTAGCGGGCCGATCGGGCAGTACTTC. Protein product: CASSPLASGPIGQYF. The chain links TRBV6-5 to TRBJ2-7, with 8 bases fitting TRBD2. Trimming removed 5 bases from V and 9 bases from J; junction bases left unmatched: 15. The CDR3 has 15 amino acids. Germline CDR1 reads MNHEY; CDR2 reads SVGAGI.

This clonotype was recorded many times. The chain uses TRBV10-3 and TRBJ2-7, with 7 bases that match TRBD1. Unmatched junction bases numbered 5, after V lost 6 bases and J lost 3 bases. The CDR3 loop spans 13 amino acids. Germline-derived CDR1 and CDR2 are ENHRY and SYGVKD. CDR3 loop: CAISPGTDYEQYF. The CDR3 DNA is TGTGCCATCAGCCCCGGGACAGACTACGAGCAGTACTTC.

This clonotype was counted many times. The chain has TRBV11-2 and TRBJ2-7; D uncertain. The CDR3 is 13 amino acids. The ends were cut back, 0 bases at V and 6 bases at J, with 9 bases in the middle. Germline CDR1 reads SGHAT; CDR2 reads FQNNGV. The CDR3 nucleotides read TGTGCCAGCAGCTTAGAACTGGTCTCCGAGCAGTACTTC. Translated: CASSLELVSEQYF.

V and J are TRBV6-2 or TRBV6-3 and TRBJ1-2; D unresolved. V dropped 0 bases and J dropped 5 bases, with 7 bases sitting between them. The CDR3 covers 13 residues. Germline CDR1 reads MNHEY; CDR2 reads SVGEGT. As DNA, the CDR3 is TGTGCCAGCAGTTACTCTAACGGGTATGGCTACACCTTC. Amino acids: CASSYSNGYGYTF.